These 31 T cell receptor beta chains were sequenced from one sample in a study of cytomegalovirus exposure and HLA in healthy donors. PCR primers comprised 60 Vbeta and 13 Jbeta primers. Profiled with immunoSEQ multiplex PCR; TCRdb holds only in-frame clones, not every one. The data contain 170,000 or so clones, more than 65% of them singletons. Source material: PBMCs. These receptor sequences come from a woman aged 25 to 45 in good health and CMV-seronegative.

The chain is built from TRBV10-3 and TRBJ1-2, with D unclear. V was trimmed by 3 bases and J by 4 bases, leaving 12 bases between them. Per germline, CDR1 ENHRY and CDR2 SYGVKD. The CDR3 runs 14 residues. The CDR3 region has the DNA TGTGCCATCAGTGACGCCTCGGGGAGCTATGGCTACACCTTC. Translating gives CAISDASGSYGYTF.

The J gene is TRBJ1-2, the V gene TRBV7-9; 11 bases match TRBD1. The CDR3 covers 15 residues. V shed 3 bases and J 6 bases; nucleotides not matched to a gene: 6. Looked up from germline, CDR1 is SEHNR and CDR2 is FQNEAQ (reference sequence). In DNA, the CDR3 is TGTGCCAGCAGCTTTGGGACAGGGGGTGATAATGGCTACACCTTC. It codes for CASSFGTGGDNGYTF.

The J gene is TRBJ1-5, the V gene TRBV15; D perhaps matches TRBD1 (6 bases). The CDR3 runs to 16 residues. The germline V gene has CDR1 LNHNV and CDR2 YYDKDF (reference sequence). V was pared by 3 bases and J by 0 bases, with 12 bases between. The CDR3 nucleotides read TGTGCCACCAGCAGTGGGGGACAACATAGCAATCAGCCCCAGCATTTT. Protein: CATSSGGQHSNQPQHF.

This chain uses TRBV2 with TRBJ1-1; TRBD1 is a possible D gene (6 bases). CDR1 is SNHLY and CDR2 is FYNNEI in the germline V gene. The CDR3 sequence is 13 residues long. The V end lost 7 bases, the J end lost 0 bases, and 9 bases lay between the germline ends. The CDR3: CASNRAMNTEAFF. DNA of the CDR3: TGTGCCAGCAACAGGGCAATGAACACTGAAGCTTTCTTT.

The V and J genes are TRBV29-1 and TRBJ1-1; 8 bases fit TRBD1. The junction had 7 bases not matched to a gene; V was cut back by 7 bases and J by 0 bases. From germline, CDR1 is SQVTM and CDR2 ANQGSEA. The CDR3 spans 14 residues. CDR3 sequence (DNA): TGCAGCGGTAACAGGGGGGGAATGAACACTGAAGCTTTCTTT. It yields the protein CSGNRGGMNTEAFF.

The table lists this clone with a count of one. V gene TRBV5-1 combines with J gene TRBJ1-1; D is uncertain. CDR1 SGHRS and CDR2 YFSETQ come from the germline V gene. Trimming cost V 0 bases and J 4 bases, with 4 bases left between them. The CDR3 is 12 residues long. The CDR3 loop is CASSLDGTEAFF. The CDR3 DNA reads as TGCGCCAGCAGCTTGGACGGCACTGAAGCTTTCTTT.

This chain connects TRBV5-1 to TRBJ2-6; TRBD2 agrees at 8 bases. The V gene end was trimmed by 3 bases and the J gene end by 4 bases; junction bases not matched to a gene: 6. Germline V gene lookup returns CDR1 SGHRS and CDR2 YFSETQ. This CDR3 has 16 residues. The CDR3 coding sequence is TGCGCCAGCAGCTGGGACGGGGGGGAGGGGGCCAACGTCCTGACTTTC. It codes for CASSWDGGEGANVLTF. The full variable domain, completed using reference TRBV5-1 and TRBJ2-6, is KAGVTQTPRYLIKTRGQQVTLSCSPISGHRSVSWYQQTPGQGLQFLFEYFSETQRNKGNFPGRFSGRQFSNSRSEMNVSTLELGDSALYLCASSWDGGEGANVLTFGAGSRLTVL.

The chain joins TRBV5-1 to TRBJ1-6; D is uncertain. The germline gives CDR1 SGHRS, CDR2 YFSETQ. The CDR3 extends over 16 amino acids. Deletions cut 1 base from V and 7 bases from J, with 15 bases between. The CDR3 here is CASSLIAVTLNSPLHF. Written as DNA, the CDR3 is TGCGCCAGCAGCTTGATAGCGGTCACTCTGAATTCACCCCTCCACTTT.

This chain uses TRBV25-1 with TRBJ2-1; TRBD2 agrees at 7 bases. Germline CDR1 and CDR2: MGHDK and SYGVNS. The CDR3 is 15 amino acids. The junction had 12 bases not matched to a gene; V was cut back by 8 bases and J by 5 bases. The CDR3 DNA reads as TGTGCCAGCCTCGAGGGGCGCGGGAGTGACAATGAGCAGTTCTTC. Encoded protein: CASLEGRGSDNEQFF.

This chain connects TRBV5-1 to TRBJ1-2; D might be TRBD1 (5 bases). Per the germline V gene, CDR1 is SGHRS and CDR2 is YFSETQ. Trimming took off 0 bases at V and 2 bases at J, with 11 bases between the two ends. This CDR3 has 15 amino acids. CDR3 in DNA: TGCGCCAGCAGCTTGGAGGGGCAGGGCAACTATGGCTACACCTTC. This encodes CASSLEGQGNYGYTF. Full variable domain (remainder filled in from reference TRBV5-1 and TRBJ1-2): KAGVTQTPRYLIKTRGQQVTLSCSPISGHRSVSWYQQTPGQGLQFLFEYFSETQRNKGNFPGRFSGRQFSNSRSEMNVSTLELGDSALYLCASSLEGQGNYGYTFGSGTRLTVV.

The chain employs TRBV11-2 and TRBJ1-4; no clear D. Germline CDR1 SGHAT, CDR2 FQNNGV. V was cut by 0 bases and J by 0 bases, with 5 bases left in between. This CDR3 has 15 amino acids. The CDR3: CASSLDRATNEKLFF. Here the CDR3 DNA reads TGTGCCAGCAGCTTAGATCGTGCAACTAATGAAAAACTGTTTTTT.

With respect to this clone: The sample has other DNA sequences that encode this CDR3 too. This chain connects TRBV18 to TRBJ2-3, with D perhaps TRBD2 (6 bases). In germline, CDR1 is KGHSH, CDR2 LQKENI. V was pared by 2 bases and J by 4 bases, with 7 bases between. The CDR3 sequence is 13 residues long. The CDR3 DNA sequence: TGTGCCAGCTCACCAGGCGGGGCAGATACGCAGTATTTT. Translating it yields CASSPGGADTQYF.

The chain uses TRBV28 and TRBJ1-2; D gene uncertain. CDR3 length equals 13 residues. Germline loops: CDR1 MDHEN, CDR2 SYDVKM. The V end lost 6 bases, the J end lost 5 bases, and 13 bases lay between the germline ends. The CDR3 nucleotides read TGTGCCAGCAGCTGGGCGGGAAAGTATGGCTACACCTTC. This codes for CASSWAGKYGYTF.

The chain couples TRBV2 to TRBJ2-1; 7 bases map to TRBD2. CDR3 length equals 12 residues. The germline V gene encodes CDR1 SNHLY and CDR2 FYNNEI. Germline trimming cut 8 bases from V and 7 bases from J; bases unmatched to any gene: 5. Here the CDR3 reads CASRLGGNEQFF. CDR3 nucleotides: TGTGCCAGCCGACTGGGGGGGAATGAGCAGTTCTTC. Using reference TRBV2 and TRBJ2-1 for the parts outside the CDR3, the full variable domain is EPEVTQTPSHQVTQMGQEVILRCVPISNHLYFYWYRQILGQKVEFLVSFYNNEISEKSEIFDDQFSVERPDGSNFTLKIRSTKLEDSAMYFCASRLGGNEQFFGPGTRLTVL.

This chain links TRBV7-9 with TRBJ1-4; D might be TRBD1 (5 bases). The CDR3 is 14 residues long. The germline V gene encodes CDR1 SEHNR and CDR2 FQNEAQ (reference sequence). Between the trimmed V and J ends, which lost 5 bases and 1 base, there was a span of 8 bases. CDR3 DNA: TGTGCCAGCAGCCCAGGACAAACTAATGAAAAACTGTTTTTT. This translates into CASSPGQTNEKLFF.

V usage is TRBV2 and J usage is TRBJ2-2; possibly TRBD2 for D (5 bases). Per the germline V gene, CDR1 is SNHLY and CDR2 is FYNNEI. With 0 bases removed from V and 8 bases from J, the gap between germline ends came to 7 bases. This CDR3 is built from 13 residues. CDR3 DNA sequence: TGTGCCAGCAGTGAAGCTAGGGAGGGGGAGCTGTTTTTT. It yields the protein CASSEAREGELFF.

The CDR3 loop is CASSLLYRGSQPQHF. The CDR3 region has the DNA TGTGCCAGCAGCTTACTTTACAGGGGAAGCCAGCCCCAGCATTTT. This rearrangement joins TRBV7-2 to TRBJ1-5; 7 bases agree with TRBD1. Germline V lookup: CDR1 SGHTA, CDR2 FQGNSA. The CDR3 totals 15 residues. V trimming: 2 bases; J trimming: 7 bases; junction bases outside the gene matches: 8.

The rearrangement links TRBV27 to TRBJ2-7, with D possibly TRBD2 on 6 matching bases. CDR3 length equals 14 residues. Deletions cut 8 bases from V and 6 bases from J, with 20 bases between. Germline V gives CDR1 MNHEY, CDR2 SMNVEV (reference sequence). The DNA for the CDR3 is TGTGCCAGCTCCAGGGCTAGTCCCGGGGGCGAGCAGTACTTC. Protein product: CASSRASPGGEQYF.

V and J are TRBV6-1 and TRBJ1-1, with 9 positions matching TRBD1. The CDR3 loop spans 14 amino acids. The ends lost 6 bases at V and 0 bases at J; junction bases unmatched: 2. Germline assignment: CDR1 MNHNS and CDR2 SASEGT. CDR3 region: CASSGDRVNTEAFF. The DNA for the CDR3 is TGTGCCAGCAGCGGGGACAGGGTGAACACTGAAGCTTTCTTT.

V is TRBV5-6 and J is TRBJ2-7, with 13 bases lining up with TRBD2. Germline CDR1 SGHDT, CDR2 YYEEEE. V shed 4 bases, J shed 3 bases, and the junction held 10 bases outside the gene matches. There are 17 residues in the CDR3. CDR3 sequence reads: CASSQTSGGFVLYEQYF. The CDR3 coding sequence is TGTGCCAGCAGCCAGACTAGCGGGGGGTTCGTTCTCTACGAGCAGTACTTC. Together with reference TRBV5-6 and TRBJ2-7, the CDR3 gives the full variable domain: DAGVTQSPTHLIKTRGQQVTLRCSPKSGHDTVSWYQQALGQGPQFIFQYYEEEERQRGNFPDRFSGHQFPNYSSELNVNALLLGDSALYLCASSQTSGGFVLYEQYFGPGTRLTVT.

This chain uses TRBV6-1 with TRBJ2-5; TRBD2 matches 9 bases. The J segment lost 2 bases and the V segment lost 10 bases, leaving 8 bases of the junction unmatched. Germline V gene lookup returns CDR1 MNHNS and CDR2 SASEGT. This CDR3 contains 14 residues. The CDR3 sequence: CATRFSGGQETQYF. CDR3 nucleotides: TGTGCCACCCGGTTTAGCGGGGGACAAGAGACCCAGTACTTC.

The genes are TRBV7-9 and TRBJ2-7; D possibly corresponds to TRBD1 (5 bases). CDR3 length: 14 residues. V lost 6 bases to trimming and J lost 4 bases, with 16 bases between them. The germline gives CDR1 SEHNR, CDR2 FQNEAQ (reference sequence). The CDR3 region is CASSKNQGMYEQYF. The CDR3 region has the DNA TGTGCCAGCAGTAAGAATCAGGGAATGTACGAGCAGTACTTC.

This chain joins TRBV6-6 and TRBJ1-5; D might be TRBD1 (5 bases). CDR3 length: 14 residues. Germline CDR1 MNHNY, CDR2 SVGAGI (reference sequence). V was trimmed by 2 bases and J by 7 bases, leaving 12 bases between them. This CDR3 reads CASSYIQGIQPQHF. CDR3 DNA: TGTGCCAGCAGTTACATTCAGGGTATACAGCCCCAGCATTTT.

The genes are TRBV19 and TRBJ1-1; D gene ambiguous. Germline lookup yields CDR1 LNHDA and CDR2 SQIVND (reference sequence). There are 14 residues in the CDR3. Trimming took off 6 bases at V and 1 base at J, with 12 bases between the two ends. The CDR3 DNA reads as TGTGCCAGTAGAACTCAGGCGGGGAACACTGAAGCTTTCTTT. This translates into CASRTQAGNTEAFF.

V and J are TRBV6-6 and TRBJ1-5, with 8 bases lining up with TRBD1. V lost 4 bases, J lost 2 bases, and 7 bases stayed unmatched. Germline V CDR1 and CDR2: MNHNY, SVGAGI (reference sequence). The CDR3 has 16 amino acids. CDR3 nucleotides: TGTGCCAGCAGTTCCCACGGACAGGGCGGCAATCAGCCCCAGCATTTT. This sequence encodes CASSSHGQGGNQPQHF.

This chain uses TRBV27 with TRBJ1-2, with TRBD1 identical over 8 bases. The ends lost 3 bases at V and 6 bases at J; junction bases unmatched: 12. There are 16 residues in the CDR3. CDR1 MNHEY and CDR2 SMNVEV come from the germline V gene (reference sequence). CDR3 amino acids: CASSFRWSGQGHGYTF. In DNA, the CDR3 is TGTGCCAGCAGTTTTCGGTGGAGCGGACAGGGACATGGCTACACCTTC.

The chain has TRBV29-1 and TRBJ2-3, with 9 bases identical to TRBD2. Trimming cost V 7 bases and J 5 bases; bases outside gene matches: 10. The CDR3 extends over 14 amino acids. From germline, CDR1 is SQVTM and CDR2 ANQGSEA. CDR3 bases: TGCAGCGCCGGAAGGGCGGGGGGGGAAGATACGCAGTATTTT. Translation: CSAGRAGGEDTQYF.

The chain uses TRBV6-5 and TRBJ1-1; D possibly corresponds to TRBD1 (6 bases). Per the germline V gene, CDR1 is MNHEY and CDR2 is SVGAGI. The CDR3 extends over 12 amino acids. DNA of the CDR3: TGTGCATCCAGCAGGGGAGCCACTGAAGCTTTCTTT. It specifies CASSRGATEAFF.

The chain has TRBV2 and TRBJ1-1, with 9 bases that match TRBD1. The CDR3 is made up of 15 amino acids. In germline, CDR1 is SNHLY, CDR2 FYNNEI. Trimming at V came to 2 bases and at J to 9 bases, leaving 10 bases not matched to a gene. CDR3 residues: CASSEWDRAFPKAFF. The CDR3 DNA reads TGTGCCAGCAGTGAATGGGACAGGGCCTTCCCTAAAGCTTTCTTT.

The chain combines TRBV5-1 with TRBJ1-2; D is perhaps TRBD1 (6 bases). Germline-derived CDR1 and CDR2 are SGHRS and YFSETQ. Deletions cut 3 bases from V and 5 bases from J, with 14 bases between. The length of the CDR3 is 14 residues. For the CDR3, the DNA is TGCGCCAGCAGCTGGGGCGGGGGCAGGTATGGCTACACCTTC. Translating gives CASSWGGGRYGYTF.

The chain has TRBV27 and TRBJ2-2, with TRBD2 identical over 8 bases. CDR3 length: 17 amino acids. Trimming cost V 5 bases and J 5 bases; bases outside gene matches: 13. Germline V CDR1 and CDR2: MNHEY, SMNVEV (reference sequence). CDR3 sequence (DNA): TGTGCCAGCAGTCCCCGGGCGGGAGGAAGCTGGACCGGGGAGCTGTTTTTT. Amino acid sequence: CASSPRAGGSWTGELFF.